These 21 T cell receptor beta chains were all obtained from the same sample, sequenced in a study of blood T cell repertoires in COVID-19 (dated by TCRdb to about 2020). Library prep was done by the immunoSEQ multiplex PCR assay. TCRdb holds this immuneACCESS table with in-frame rearrangements only. Some clones are missing; in checked studies, unresolved V genes explain under half, and the rest has no known cause. The sample includes about 220,000 clones, with about 85% observed a single time. 10% of the sample is taken by the ten largest. The sequencing sample was made of peripheral blood. These receptors all come from a woman in her forties or fifties with COVID-19, enrolled during active disease.

The chain employs TRBV27 and TRBJ1-1, with D perhaps TRBD1 (5 bases). The V end was cut by 5 bases, the J end by 1 base, with 11 bases between. Germline values: CDR1 MNHEY, CDR2 SMNVEV (reference sequence). This CDR3 has 14 residues. Here the CDR3 reads CASSPRGGNTEAFF. CDR3 DNA: TGTGCCAGCAGTCCCCGGGGGGGGAACACTGAAGCTTTCTTT.

The chain uses TRBV9 and TRBJ2-3; D uncertain. V was pared by 4 bases and J by 2 bases, with 14 bases between. The germline V gene encodes CDR1 SGDLS and CDR2 YYNGEE. The CDR3 is 15 residues long. Here the CDR3 DNA reads TGTGCCAGCAGCTTGGGTAGACTTAACACAGATACGCAGTATTTT. Protein sequence: CASSLGRLNTDTQYF.

The rearrangement uses TRBV28 and TRBJ2-4, with 7 bases lining up with TRBD1. The CDR3 totals 14 residues. J gave up 3 bases and V 5 bases, and 4 bases lay outside the gene matches. CDR1 and CDR2 from the germline V gene are MDHEN and SYDVKM. CDR3 in amino acids: CASSPGTVKNIQYF. In nucleotides, the CDR3 is TGTGCCAGCAGTCCTGGGACAGTCAAAAACATTCAGTACTTC.

To note about this clone: At one boundary the junction diverges from the germline segment, which might be a read error. The chain joins TRBV7-2 to TRBJ2-7, with 9 bases aligning to TRBD1. The germline V gene encodes CDR1 SGHTA and CDR2 FQGNSA. This CDR3 spans 15 amino acids. In DNA form, the CDR3 reads TGTGCCAGCAGCTTAGAGCCCACTGTAGCCGGGACAGGGATCTTC. This gives the protein CASSLEPTVAGTGIF.

The chain recombines TRBV18 with TRBJ2-6; 7 positions agree with TRBD1. The V and J ends lost 3 bases and 2 bases, in that order; junction bases with no gene match: 4. The germline V gene has CDR1 KGHSH and CDR2 LQKENI. CDR3 length: 16 amino acids. CDR3 coding DNA: TGTGCCAGCTCACCGACAGGGACGCCTGGGGCCAACGTCCTGACTTTC. The encoded protein is CASSPTGTPGANVLTF.

V is TRBV19 and J is TRBJ1-1; D uncertain. The CDR3 has 13 residues. Germline CDR1 LNHDA, CDR2 SQIVND (reference sequence). Trimming removed 7 bases from V and 1 base from J, with 10 bases in between. CDR3 residues: CASKVRGNTEAFF. In DNA, the CDR3 is TGTGCCAGTAAGGTTCGAGGGAACACTGAAGCTTTCTTT. Drawing the rest from reference TRBV19 and TRBJ1-1, the complete variable domain is DGGITQSPKYLFRKEGQNVTLSCEQNLNHDAMYWYRQDPGQGLRLIYYSQIVNDFQKGDIAEGYSVSREKKESFPLTVTSAQKNPTAFYLCASKVRGNTEAFFGQGTRLTVV.

J is TRBJ1-4 and V is TRBV5-1; D is perhaps TRBD1 (5 bases). The CDR3 has 14 amino acids. V gave up 0 bases and J gave up 5 bases, with 8 bases separating them. Per germline, CDR1 SGHRS and CDR2 YFSETQ. Written as DNA, the CDR3 is TGCGCCAGCAGCTTGGAGCACAGGAATGAAAAACTGTTTTTT. This translates into CASSLEHRNEKLFF.

The V gene is TRBV30, the J gene TRBJ1-5; TRBD1 might be the D (6 bases). This CDR3 is 15 amino acids long. Trimming stripped 3 bases from V and 5 bases from J, with 17 bases between. CDR1 is GTSNPN, CDR2 SVGIG, per germline (reference sequence). CDR3 amino acids: CAWSSVGGAHQPQHF. In nucleotides, the CDR3 is TGTGCCTGGAGCTCAGTAGGGGGGGCGCATCAGCCCCAGCATTTT.

The J gene is TRBJ2-5, the V gene TRBV5-4, with 9 bases lining up with TRBD2. Trimming took 0 bases from V and 3 from J; bases not matched to a gene: 0. CDR1 and CDR2 from the germline V gene are SGHNT and YYREEE (reference sequence). This CDR3 contains 14 residues. The CDR3 nucleotides are TGTGCCAGCAGCTTGGCTAGCGGGAAAGAGACCCAGTACTTC. As protein: CASSLASGKETQYF.

The rearrangement links TRBV2 to TRBJ1-2, with 11 bases matching TRBD1. Germline V gene sequence: CDR1 SNHLY, CDR2 FYNNEI. CDR3 length: 13 residues. After removal of 10 bases from V and 6 bases from J, the junction contained 7 bases not matched to a gene. CDR3: CATRTGGRDGYTF. As DNA, the CDR3 is TGTGCCACACGGACAGGGGGCCGGGATGGCTACACCTTC.

The chain is built from TRBV11-2 and TRBJ1-2; TRBD1 agrees at 12 bases. The CDR3 extends over 18 amino acids. CDR1 SGHAT and CDR2 FQNNGV come from the germline V gene. V dropped 4 bases and J dropped 3; count of bases not matched to a gene: 12. CDR3 DNA: TGTGCCAGCAGCTCACTCCGGGACAGGGGGCAGGGGGACTATGGCTACACCTTC. It yields the protein CASSSLRDRGQGDYGYTF.

This chain joins TRBV5-6 and TRBJ1-6; a possible D gene is TRBD1 (6 bases). With 4 bases removed from V and 7 bases from J, the gap between germline ends came to 15 bases. CDR3 size: 15 residues. In germline, CDR1 is SGHDT, CDR2 YYEEEE. The DNA for the CDR3 is TGTGCCAGCAGCCCCCGGGGGCGGGAGAATTCACCCCTCCACTTT. It yields the protein CASSPRGRENSPLHF.

This clone was observed once. The J gene is TRBJ2-1, the V gene TRBV5-1, with 10 nucleotides matching TRBD1. Germline assignment: CDR1 SGHRS and CDR2 YFSETQ. The CDR3 loop spans 15 amino acids. V shed 4 bases and J 7 bases; nucleotides not matched to a gene: 8. The CDR3 sequence is CASSVGTGVSNEQFF. In DNA form, the CDR3 reads TGCGCCAGCAGCGTCGGGACAGGGGTATCGAATGAGCAGTTCTTC.

This clone was counted between two and nine times. The chain links TRBV10-3 to TRBJ1-5; perhaps TRBD1 as D (5 bases). CDR1 and CDR2 from the germline V gene are ENHRY and SYGVKD. The CDR3 is made up of 13 amino acids. V shed 2 bases and J shed 9 bases, with 11 bases lying between them. The CDR3 nucleotides read TGTGCCATCAGTGAGCCACCGGGGGGGCCCCAGCATTTT. Translating it yields CAISEPPGGPQHF.

This clone was counted only a few times. The gene calls are TRBV11-3 and TRBJ2-7, with 10 bases aligning to TRBD1. Germline V CDR1 and CDR2: SGHNT, YENEEA. V gave up 2 bases and J gave up 4 bases; unmatched junction bases: 8. CDR3 length: 16 residues. Here the CDR3 reads CASSLWDRGGWYEQYV. CDR3 in DNA: TGTGCCAGCAGCTTATGGGACAGGGGAGGTTGGTACGAGCAGTACGTC.

This chain uses TRBV4-1 with TRBJ2-3, with 10 bases fitting TRBD1. The CDR3 length is 16 residues. CDR1 MGHRA and CDR2 YSYEKL come from the germline V gene. V was clipped by 2 bases and J by 5 bases; unmatched bases: 7. CDR3 in amino acids: CASSQRTGGRGDTQYF. The CDR3 bases are TGCGCCAGCAGCCAAAGGACAGGGGGGCGGGGAGATACGCAGTATTTT.

The genes are TRBV15 and TRBJ1-5; D possibly corresponds to TRBD1 (6 bases). Trimming shortened V by 0 bases and J by 7 bases, and 13 bases separated the two germline ends. CDR3 length: 15 residues. CDR1 and CDR2 from the germline V gene are LNHNV and YYDKDF (reference sequence). CDR3 nucleotide sequence: TGTGCCACCAGCAGAGATAGGGGGGGGAGACAGCCCCAGCATTTT. Amino acids: CATSRDRGGRQPQHF.

This clone was found once. The chain recombines TRBV27 with TRBJ2-1, with 8 bases fitting TRBD2. J gave up 5 bases and V 6 bases, and 9 bases lay outside the gene matches. The CDR3 length is 15 residues. Per the germline V gene, CDR1 is MNHEY and CDR2 is SMNVEV (reference sequence). CDR3 amino acids: CASSPVAGRHNEQFF. The CDR3 bases are TGTGCCAGCAGCCCCGTAGCGGGGAGACACAATGAGCAGTTCTTC.

The J gene is TRBJ1-2, the V gene TRBV7-3; D possibly corresponds to TRBD1 (5 bases). Germline-derived CDR1 and CDR2 are SGHTA and FQGTGA. Trimming pared 1 base from V and 4 bases from J, leaving 13 bases between. The CDR3 is 15 amino acids. Written as DNA, the CDR3 is TGTGCCAGCAGCTTAAAAAACGGGGGGATCTATGGCTACACCTTC. Amino acids: CASSLKNGGIYGYTF.

The chain has TRBV28 and TRBJ2-3, with D unclear. The germline CDR1 and CDR2 sequences are MDHEN and SYDVKM. The CDR3 covers 15 residues. Trimming shortened V by 3 bases and J by 2 bases, and 12 bases separated the two germline ends. The CDR3 coding sequence is TGTGCCAGCAGTTTGGTCAGGCAGATCACAGATACGCAGTATTTT. Translated: CASSLVRQITDTQYF.

V is TRBV4-1 and J is TRBJ2-5, with TRBD1 as a possible D gene (5 bases). The CDR3 is 15 residues long. The V end lost 4 bases, the J end lost 6 bases, and 18 bases lay between the germline ends. CDR1 is MGHRA and CDR2 is YSYEKL in the germline V gene. CDR3 region: CASSPYFDSTKTQYF. As DNA, the CDR3 is TGCGCCAGCAGCCCATACTTCGACAGTACGAAGACCCAGTACTTC.